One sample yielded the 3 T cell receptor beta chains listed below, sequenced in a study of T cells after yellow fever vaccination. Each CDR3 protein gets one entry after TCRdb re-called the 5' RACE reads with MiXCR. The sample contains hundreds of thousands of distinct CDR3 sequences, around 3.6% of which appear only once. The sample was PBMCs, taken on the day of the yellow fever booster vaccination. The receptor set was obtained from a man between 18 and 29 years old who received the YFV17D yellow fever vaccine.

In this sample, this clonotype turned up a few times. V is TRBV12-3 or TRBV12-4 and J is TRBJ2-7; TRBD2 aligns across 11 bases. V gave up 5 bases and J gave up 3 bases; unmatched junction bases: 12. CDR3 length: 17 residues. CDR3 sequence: CASSPLAGGMEGYEQYF. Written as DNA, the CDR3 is TGTGCCAGCAGTCCTCTAGCGGGGGGCATGGAGGGCTACGAGCAGTACTTC.

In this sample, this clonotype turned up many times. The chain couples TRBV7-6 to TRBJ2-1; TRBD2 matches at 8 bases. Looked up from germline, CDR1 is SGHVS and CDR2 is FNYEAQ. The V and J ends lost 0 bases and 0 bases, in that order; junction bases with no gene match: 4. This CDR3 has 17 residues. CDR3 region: CASSLARGGSSYNEQFF. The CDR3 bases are TGTGCCAGCAGCTTAGCACGCGGGGGGAGCTCCTACAATGAGCAGTTCTTC.

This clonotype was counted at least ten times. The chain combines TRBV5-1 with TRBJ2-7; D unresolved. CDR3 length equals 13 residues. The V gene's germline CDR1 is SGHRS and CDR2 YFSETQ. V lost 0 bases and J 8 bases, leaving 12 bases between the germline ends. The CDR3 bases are TGCGCCAGCAGCTTGGAGGCAGGCGATAAGCAGTACGTC. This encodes CASSLEAGDKQYV.